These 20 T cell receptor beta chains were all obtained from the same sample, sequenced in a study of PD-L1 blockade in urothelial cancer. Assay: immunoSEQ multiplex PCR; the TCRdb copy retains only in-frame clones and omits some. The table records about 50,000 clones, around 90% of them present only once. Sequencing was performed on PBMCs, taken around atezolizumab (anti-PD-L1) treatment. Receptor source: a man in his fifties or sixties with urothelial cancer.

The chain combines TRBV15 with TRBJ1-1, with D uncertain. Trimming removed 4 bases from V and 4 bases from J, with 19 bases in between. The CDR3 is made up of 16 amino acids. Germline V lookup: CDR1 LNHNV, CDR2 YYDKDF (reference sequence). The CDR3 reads CATSKVVSSRGTEAFF. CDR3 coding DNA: TGTGCCACCAGCAAGGTGGTATCATCAAGAGGCACTGAAGCTTTCTTT.

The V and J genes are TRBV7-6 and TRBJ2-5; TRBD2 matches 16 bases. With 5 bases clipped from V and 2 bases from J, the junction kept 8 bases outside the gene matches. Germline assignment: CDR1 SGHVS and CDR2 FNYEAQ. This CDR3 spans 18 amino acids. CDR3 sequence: CASSRPGTSGGEQETQYF. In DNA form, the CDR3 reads TGTGCCAGCAGCCGACCCGGGACTAGCGGGGGGGAACAAGAGACCCAGTACTTC.

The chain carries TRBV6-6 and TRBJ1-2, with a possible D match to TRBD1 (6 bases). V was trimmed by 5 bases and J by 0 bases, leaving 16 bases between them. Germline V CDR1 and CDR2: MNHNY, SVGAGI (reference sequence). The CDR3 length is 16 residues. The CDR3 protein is CASSTGQPIANYGYTF. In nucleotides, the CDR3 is TGTGCCAGCAGTACCGGACAGCCTATAGCTAACTATGGCTACACCTTC.

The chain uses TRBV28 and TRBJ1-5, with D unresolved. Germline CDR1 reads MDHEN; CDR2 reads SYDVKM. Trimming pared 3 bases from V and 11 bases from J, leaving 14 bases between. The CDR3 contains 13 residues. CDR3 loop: CASSLADGLAQHF. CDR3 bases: TGTGCCAGCAGTTTGGCTGACGGGTTAGCCCAGCATTTT.

As DNA, the CDR3 is TGTGCCTCCCGAGTTGGTGGTACAGGGGGGACTGAAGCTTTCTTT. Residues: CASRVGGTGGTEAFF. The V gene is TRBV10-3, the J gene TRBJ1-1; 8 nucleotides align to TRBD1. V gave up 11 bases and J gave up 5 bases; unmatched junction bases: 16. Germline lookup yields CDR1 ENHRY and CDR2 SYGVKD. The CDR3 has 15 amino acids.

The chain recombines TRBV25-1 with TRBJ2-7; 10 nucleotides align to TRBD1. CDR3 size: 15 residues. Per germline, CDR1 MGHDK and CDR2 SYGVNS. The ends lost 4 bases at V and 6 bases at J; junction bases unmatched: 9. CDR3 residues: CASSVRTGGLREQYF. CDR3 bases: TGTGCCAGCAGTGTACGGACAGGGGGATTGCGCGAGCAGTACTTC.

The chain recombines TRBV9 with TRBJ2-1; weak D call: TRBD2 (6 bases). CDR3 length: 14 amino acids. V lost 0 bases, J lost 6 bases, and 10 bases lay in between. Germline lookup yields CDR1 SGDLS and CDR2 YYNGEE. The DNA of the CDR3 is TGTGCCAGCAGCGTAGAGGTGCGGGGCAATGAGCAGTTCTTC. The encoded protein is CASSVEVRGNEQFF.

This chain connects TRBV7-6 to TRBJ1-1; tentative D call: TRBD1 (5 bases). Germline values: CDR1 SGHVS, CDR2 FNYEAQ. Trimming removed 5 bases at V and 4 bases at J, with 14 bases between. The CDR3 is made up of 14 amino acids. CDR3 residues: CASSRWGEGTEAFF. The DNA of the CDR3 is TGTGCCAGCAGCCGTTGGGGGGAGGGCACTGAAGCTTTCTTT.

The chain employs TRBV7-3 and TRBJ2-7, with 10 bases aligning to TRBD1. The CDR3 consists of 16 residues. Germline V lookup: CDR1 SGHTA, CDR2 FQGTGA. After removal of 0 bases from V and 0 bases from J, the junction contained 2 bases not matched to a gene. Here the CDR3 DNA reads TGTGCCAGCAGCTTAACACGGACAGGGGGCTCCTACGAGCAGTACTTC. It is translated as CASSLTRTGGSYEQYF.

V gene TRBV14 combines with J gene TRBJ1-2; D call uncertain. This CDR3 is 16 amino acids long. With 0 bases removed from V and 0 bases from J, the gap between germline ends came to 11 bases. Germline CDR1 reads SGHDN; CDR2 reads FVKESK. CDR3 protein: CASSQDQRRPNYGYTF. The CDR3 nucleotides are TGTGCCAGCAGCCAAGATCAGCGCAGACCTAACTATGGCTACACCTTC.

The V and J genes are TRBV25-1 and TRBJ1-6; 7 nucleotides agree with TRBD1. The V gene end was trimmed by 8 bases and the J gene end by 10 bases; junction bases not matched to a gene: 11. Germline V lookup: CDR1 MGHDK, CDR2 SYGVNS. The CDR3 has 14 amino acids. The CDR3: CASVGQAGGSPLHF. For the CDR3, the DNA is TGTGCCAGCGTTGGACAGGCCGGGGGATCACCCCTCCACTTT.

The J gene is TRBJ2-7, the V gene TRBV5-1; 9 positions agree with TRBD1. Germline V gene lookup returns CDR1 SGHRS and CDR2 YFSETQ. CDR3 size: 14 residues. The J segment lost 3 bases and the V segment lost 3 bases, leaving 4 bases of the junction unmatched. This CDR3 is CASSSGQGFYEQYF. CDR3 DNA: TGCGCCAGCAGCTCAGGACAGGGGTTCTACGAGCAGTACTTC.

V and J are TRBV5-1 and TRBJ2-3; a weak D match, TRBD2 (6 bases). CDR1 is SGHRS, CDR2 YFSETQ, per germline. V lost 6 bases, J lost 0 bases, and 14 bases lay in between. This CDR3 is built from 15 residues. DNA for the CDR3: TGCGCCAGCAACTCCGCGGGACCCAGCACAGATACGCAGTATTTT. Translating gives CASNSAGPSTDTQYF.

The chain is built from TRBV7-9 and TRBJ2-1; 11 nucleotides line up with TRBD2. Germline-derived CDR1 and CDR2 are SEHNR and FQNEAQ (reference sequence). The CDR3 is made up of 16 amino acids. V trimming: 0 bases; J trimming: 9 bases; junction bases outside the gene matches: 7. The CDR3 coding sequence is TGTGCCAGCAGCTTAGCCGCTAGCGGGGGGCGTGGTGAGCAGTTCTTC. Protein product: CASSLAASGGRGEQFF.

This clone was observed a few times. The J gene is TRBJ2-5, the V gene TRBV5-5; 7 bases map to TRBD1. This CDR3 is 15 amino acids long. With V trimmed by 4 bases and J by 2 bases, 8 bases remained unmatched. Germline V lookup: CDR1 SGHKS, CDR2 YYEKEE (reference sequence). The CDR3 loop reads CASSTHDRDQETQYF. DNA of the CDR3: TGTGCCAGCAGCACCCATGACAGGGATCAAGAGACCCAGTACTTC.

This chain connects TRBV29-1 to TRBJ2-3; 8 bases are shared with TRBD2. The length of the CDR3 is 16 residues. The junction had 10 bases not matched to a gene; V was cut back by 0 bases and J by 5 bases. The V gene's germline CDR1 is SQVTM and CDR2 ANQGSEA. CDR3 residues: CSVEDIGRGGLDTQYF. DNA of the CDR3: TGCAGCGTTGAAGATATCGGACGGGGGGGCCTAGATACGCAGTATTTT.

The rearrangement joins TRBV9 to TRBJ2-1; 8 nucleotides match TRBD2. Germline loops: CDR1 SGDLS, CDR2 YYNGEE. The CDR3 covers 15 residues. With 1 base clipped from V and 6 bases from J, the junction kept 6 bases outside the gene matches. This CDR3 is CASSVSGGQPNEQFF. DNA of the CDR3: TGTGCCAGCAGCGTAAGCGGGGGTCAGCCCAATGAGCAGTTCTTC.

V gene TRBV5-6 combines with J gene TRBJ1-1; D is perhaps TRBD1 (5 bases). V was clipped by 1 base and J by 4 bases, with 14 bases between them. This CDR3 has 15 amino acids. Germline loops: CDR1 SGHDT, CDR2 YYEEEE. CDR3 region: CASSLSQGLSTEAFF. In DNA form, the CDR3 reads TGTGCCAGCAGCTTGTCTCAGGGCTTGAGCACTGAAGCTTTCTTT.

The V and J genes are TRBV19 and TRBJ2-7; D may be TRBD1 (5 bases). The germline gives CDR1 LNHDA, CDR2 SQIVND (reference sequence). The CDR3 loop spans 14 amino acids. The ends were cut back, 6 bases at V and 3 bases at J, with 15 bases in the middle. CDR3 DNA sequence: TGTGCCAGTAGGCAGGGCGCCGGAAACTACGAGCAGTACTTC. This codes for CASRQGAGNYEQYF.

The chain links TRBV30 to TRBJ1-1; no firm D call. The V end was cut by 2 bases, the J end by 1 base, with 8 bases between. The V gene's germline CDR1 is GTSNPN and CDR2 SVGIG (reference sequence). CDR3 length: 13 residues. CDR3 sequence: CAWSKNGNTEAFF. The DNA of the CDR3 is TGTGCCTGGAGTAAAAACGGGAACACTGAAGCTTTCTTT.